These T cell receptor beta chains were read from a single sample in a study of blood T cell repertoires in COVID-19. Method: immunoSEQ multiplex PCR; TCRdb's copy keeps in-frame clones and lacks some. The table records around 150,000 clones, about 83% of them present only once. Sequenced input: PBMCs or T cells enriched from blood (not recorded which). The origin of the receptors is a woman between 45 and 60 years old with acute COVID-19. CDR3s include the opening cysteine and the closing phenylalanine or tryptophan. D genes are given only for firm matches. A row's size may be missing; if present it is once, few, many or a size class.

len | abundance | j_gene | d_gene | v_gene | CDR3nt | CDR3aa
15 | . | TRBJ2-1 | . | TRBV5-1 | TGCGCCAGCAGCCTTACCGGGACAACCTACAATGAGCAGTTCTTC | CASSLTGTTYNEQFF
15 | . | TRBJ1-3 | TRBD1 | TRBV6-6 | TGTGCCAGCAGTACTGACAGGGGGCCTGGAAACACCATATATTTT | CASSTDRGPGNTIYF
14 | . | TRBJ1-1 | . | TRBV18 | TGTGCCAGCTCATCCAGCGGGTCGGACACTGAAGCTTTCTTT | CASSSSGSDTEAFF
18 | . | TRBJ2-3 | TRBD2 | TRBV11-2 | TGTGCCAGCAGTTCTCCGGGGGCGACTAGCGGGATGGGGGATACGCAGTATTTT | CASSSPGATSGMGDTQYF
15 | . | TRBJ1-3 | . | TRBV7-9 | TGTGCCAGCAGCTTAGGAGAAATCCTCGTCAACACCATATATTTT | CASSLGEILVNTIYF
15 | once | TRBJ1-5 | . | TRBV6-5 | TGTGCCAGCAGTTACTCAACGGCGGGCGATCAGCCCCAGCATTTT | CASSYSTAGDQPQHF
16 | . | TRBJ2-6 | . | TRBV7-8 | TGTGCCAGCAGCAAAATCGGTGCCTCTGGGGCCAACGTCCTGACTTTC | CASSKIGASGANVLTF
15 | . | TRBJ2-1 | TRBD2 | TRBV9 | TGTGCCAGCAGCTTTCGGACTAGCGGATACAATGAGCAGTTCTTC | CASSFRTSGYNEQFF
13 | . | TRBJ2-1 | . | TRBV12-3/TRBV12-4 | TGTGCCAGCAGCCTCGAGACCTACAATGAGCAGTTCTTC | CASSLETYNEQFF
17 | . | TRBJ2-5 | TRBD2 | TRBV2 | TGTGCCAGCAGTGAAGCCCGACTAGCGGGAGTAGGAGAGACCCAGTACTTC | CASSEARLAGVGETQYF
12 | . | TRBJ2-7 | . | TRBV28 | TGTGCCAGCAGTTACATCCCGGGAGAGCAGTACTTC | CASSYIPGEQYF
12 | . | TRBJ2-1 | . | TRBV9 | TGTGCCAGCAGCTCTCAGGGCAATGAGCAGTTCTTC | CASSSQGNEQFF
13 | . | TRBJ2-2 | . | TRBV2 | TGTGCCAGCAGTGAATTCGACAGCTCAGAGCTGTTTTTT | CASSEFDSSELFF
15 | . | TRBJ2-7 | . | TRBV14 | TGTGCCAGCAGCCCGATAGGGGCTCCCCTCCTCAAGCAGTACTTC | CASSPIGAPLLKQYF
15 | . | TRBJ1-6 | TRBD1 | TRBV11-2 | TGTGCCAGCAGCTACGACAGGGACAGCAGGTCACCCCTCCACTTT | CASSYDRDSRSPLHF
12 | once | TRBJ1-5 | . | TRBV6-5 | TGTGCCAGCCGAGGCAGCAATCAGCCCCAGCATTTT | CASRGSNQPQHF
14 | . | TRBJ2-1 | . | TRBV28 | TGTGCCAGCAGTCTTCCTACTACCTACAATGAGCAGTTCTTC | CASSLPTTYNEQFF
19 | . | TRBJ2-3 | TRBD2 | TRBV2 | TGTGCCAGCAGTGAGAGACTAGCGGGAGGGCACGGTGGGCCAGATACGCAGTATTTT | CASSERLAGGHGGPDTQYF
15 | . | TRBJ1-4 | . | TRBV7-9 | TGTGCCAGCAGCTTAGACGGCGACCCCGGGGAAAAACTGTTTTTT | CASSLDGDPGEKLFF
15 | . | TRBJ1-2 | . | TRBV15 | TGTGCCACCAGCAGAGGAGTGGAGACTAACTATGGCTACACCTTC | CATSRGVETNYGYTF
14 | . | TRBJ2-2 | . | TRBV28 | TGTGCCAGCAGGCCGGGGTCGGTGACCGGGGAGCTGTTTTTT | CASRPGSVTGELFF
14 | . | TRBJ1-4 | TRBD1 | TRBV28 | TGTGCCACCCAGGGGGCAGGGAGTGCTGAAAAACTGTTTTTT | CATQGAGSAEKLFF
17 | . | TRBJ2-1 | TRBD2 | TRBV6-1 | TGTGCCAGCAGTGAGGGACTAGCGGGAGAAGTCTACAATGAGCAGTTCTTC | CASSEGLAGEVYNEQFF
15 | . | TRBJ1-1 | . | TRBV11-1 | TGTGCCAGCACCCACCTTGCAGGGAATTGGACTGAAGCTTTCTTT | CASTHLAGNWTEAFF
13 | once | TRBJ1-1 | . | TRBV30 | TGTGCCTGGAGTGTACAGGGCGGCGCTGAAGCTTTCTTT | CAWSVQGGAEAFF
14 | . | TRBJ2-5 | . | TRBV19 | TGTGCCAGTAGGAGCATGGACAGCCAAGAGACCCAGTACTTC | CASRSMDSQETQYF
16 | . | TRBJ2-3 | TRBD2 | TRBV5-1 | TGCGCCAGCAGCTTGGCTCTCGGGGGGAGCACAGATACGCAGTATTTT | CASSLALGGSTDTQYF
13 | . | TRBJ1-5 | . | TRBV6-5 | TGTGCCAGCAGCAACGAGCCCAATCAGCCCCAGCATTTT | CASSNEPNQPQHF
16 | . | TRBJ2-5 | TRBD2 | TRBV5-1 | TGCGCCAGCAGCCCGGGAGGTGGGTTAGTGACGGAGACCCAGTACTTC | CASSPGGGLVTETQYF
13 | . | TRBJ2-7 | . | TRBV5-4 | TGTGCCAGCAGCTTGTACGGGGGTCCCGAGCAGTACTTC | CASSLYGGPEQYF
15 | . | TRBJ2-1 | TRBD2 | TRBV9 | TGTGCCAGCAGCCCTCTAGCGGAGGGATCCAATGAGCAGTTCTTC | CASSPLAEGSNEQFF
16 | . | TRBJ1-4 | TRBD1 | TRBV13 | TGTGCCAGCAGCATACGACAGGGATCCGAGAGGGAAAAACTGTTTTTT | CASSIRQGSEREKLFF
24 | . | TRBJ2-1 | TRBD2 | TRBV28 | TGTGCCAGCAGTCGCCGCCCGGGGGGCAGAAACGATTTGACTAGCGGGAGCTCCTACAATGAGCAGTTCTTC | CASSRRPGGRNDLTSGSSYNEQFF
12 | . | TRBJ1-2 | TRBD1 | TRBV30 | TGTGCCTGGGGCGACAGGGGCTATGGCTACACCTTC | CAWGDRGYGYTF
13 | . | TRBJ1-5 | . | TRBV30 | TGTGCCTGGAGTCCACGGAGCCGAGGGCCCCAGCATTTT | CAWSPRSRGPQHF
15 | . | TRBJ2-7 | . | TRBV7-2 | TGTGCCAGCAGCTTAGGAGAGTTAGAGGTAAACGAGCAGTACTTC | CASSLGELEVNEQYF
14 | . | TRBJ2-5 | . | TRBV28 | TGTGCCAGCAGTTTTCAGGGGTATCAGGAGACCCAGTACTTC | CASSFQGYQETQYF
14 | . | TRBJ1-2 | TRBD1 | TRBV24-1 | TGTGCCACCAGTGACCCGGGACAGGGTCTTGGCTACACCTTC | CATSDPGQGLGYTF
17 | once | TRBJ2-1 | TRBD2 | TRBV18 | TGTGCCAGCTCCCCAAGGGGAAGCGGGAGGGCCTCCGGTGAGCAGTTCTTC | CASSPRGSGRASGEQFF